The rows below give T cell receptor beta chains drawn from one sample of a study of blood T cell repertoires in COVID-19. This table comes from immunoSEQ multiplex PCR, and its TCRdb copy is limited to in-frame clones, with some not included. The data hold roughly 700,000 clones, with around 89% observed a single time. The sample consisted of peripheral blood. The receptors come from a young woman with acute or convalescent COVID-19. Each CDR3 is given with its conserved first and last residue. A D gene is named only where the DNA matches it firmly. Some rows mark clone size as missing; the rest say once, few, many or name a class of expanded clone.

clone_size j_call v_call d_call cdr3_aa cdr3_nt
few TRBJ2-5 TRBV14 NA CASKGFEETQYF TGTGCCAGCAAGGGGTTTGAAGAGACCCAGTACTTC
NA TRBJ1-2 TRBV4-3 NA CASSQVFERDYGYTF TGCGCCAGCAGCCAAGTATTTGAGAGGGACTATGGCTACACCTTC
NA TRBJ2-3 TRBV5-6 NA CASSSQGDTQYF TGTGCCAGCAGCTCCCAGGGTGATACGCAGTATTTT
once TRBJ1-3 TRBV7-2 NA CASSSQTASSGNTIYF TGTGCCAGCAGCTCACAGACGGCGAGCTCTGGAAACACCATATATTTT
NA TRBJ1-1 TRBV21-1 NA CASSSPGTVNTEAFF TGTGCCAGCAGCTCTCCCGGGACAGTGAACACTGAAGCTTTCTTT
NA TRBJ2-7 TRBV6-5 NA CASSSGFSYEQYF TGTGCCAGCAGTTCGGGGTTCTCCTACGAGCAGTACTTC
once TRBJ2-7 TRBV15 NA CATSSGGEQYF TGTGCCACCAGCAGCGGGGGCGAGCAGTACTTC
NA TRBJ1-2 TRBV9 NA CASSGTHSGGYTF TGTGCCAGCAGCGGAACCCACAGTGGAGGCTACACCTTC
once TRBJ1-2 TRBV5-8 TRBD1 CASSYRGGNYGYTF TGTGCCAGCAGCTACAGGGGCGGCAACTATGGCTACACCTTC
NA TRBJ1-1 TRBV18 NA CASSRVDTEAFF TGTGCCAGCTCGCGAGTTGACACTGAAGCTTTCTTT
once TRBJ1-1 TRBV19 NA CASSIYGRDTEAFF TGTGCCAGTAGTATTTACGGCAGGGACACTGAAGCTTTCTTT
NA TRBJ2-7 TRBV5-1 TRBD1 CASSPAGQGVYEQYF TGCGCCAGCAGTCCTGCGGGACAGGGGGTCTACGAGCAGTACTTC
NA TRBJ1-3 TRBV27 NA CASPFGRDSGNTIYF TGTGCCAGCCCCTTCGGGAGGGACTCTGGAAACACCATATATTTT
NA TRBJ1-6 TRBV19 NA CASSSDMNSYNSPLHF TGTGCCAGTAGTTCCGACATGAACTCCTATAATTCACCCCTCCACTTT
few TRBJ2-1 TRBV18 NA CASSPLRSGRQMNNEQFF TGTGCCAGCTCACCTTTGCGCTCGGGGAGACAAATGAACAATGAGCAGTTCTTC
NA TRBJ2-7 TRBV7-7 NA CASSQGKGPTYEQYF TGTGCCAGCAGCCAGGGGAAGGGACCCACCTACGAGCAGTACTTC
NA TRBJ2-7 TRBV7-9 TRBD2 CASSSSGEIYEQYF TGTGCCAGCAGCTCGAGCGGGGAGATCTACGAGCAGTACTTC
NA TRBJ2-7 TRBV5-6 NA CASSLGERPAPYEQYF TGTGCCAGCAGCTTGGGTGAGCGTCCGGCCCCCTACGAGCAGTACTTC
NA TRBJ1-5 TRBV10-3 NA CAISDLNQPQHF TGTGCCATCAGTGACCTGAATCAGCCCCAGCATTTT
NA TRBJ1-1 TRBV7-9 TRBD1 CASSAQGLENTEAFF TGTGCCAGCAGCGCACAGGGGCTGGAGAACACTGAAGCTTTCTTT
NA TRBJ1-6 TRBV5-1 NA CASSLPPQGSPLHF TGCGCCAGCAGCTTACCCCCACAGGGTTCACCCCTCCACTTT
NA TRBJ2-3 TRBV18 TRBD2 CASSLGLAADTQYF TGTGCCAGCTCACTCGGACTAGCCGCAGATACGCAGTATTTT
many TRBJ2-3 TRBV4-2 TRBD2 CASSQEASGAPDTQYF TGTGCCAGCAGCCAAGAAGCTAGCGGGGCCCCAGATACGCAGTATTTT
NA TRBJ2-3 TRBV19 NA CASSPRGPDTQYF TGTGCCAGTAGTCCCAGGGGTCCAGATACGCAGTATTTT
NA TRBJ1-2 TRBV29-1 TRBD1 CSVEQQGVRGYTF TGCAGCGTTGAACAACAGGGGGTTCGGGGCTACACCTTC
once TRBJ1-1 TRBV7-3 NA CASSLIAGNTEAFF TGTGCCAGCAGCTTAATCGCAGGGAACACTGAAGCTTTCTTT
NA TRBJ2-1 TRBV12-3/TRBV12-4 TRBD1 CASRRTGGNEQFF TGTGCCAGCAGAAGGACAGGTGGGAATGAGCAGTTCTTC
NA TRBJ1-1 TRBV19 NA CASKSIYSNTEAFF TGTGCCAGTAAGAGTATTTATTCGAACACTGAAGCTTTCTTT
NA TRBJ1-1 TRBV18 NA CASSFVGTVNTEAFF TGTGCCAGCTCATTTGTGGGGACTGTGAACACTGAAGCTTTCTTT
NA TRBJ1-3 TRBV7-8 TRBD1 CASILVGDRSNGNTIYF TGTGCCAGCATCCTCGTGGGGGACAGGTCTAACGGAAACACCATATATTTT
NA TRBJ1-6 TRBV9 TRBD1 CASSATGTDSSSYNSPLHF TGTGCCAGCAGCGCGACCGGGACAGATTCGAGCTCCTATAATTCACCCCTCCACTTT
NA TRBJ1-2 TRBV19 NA CASILTGINRPNYGYTF TGTGCCAGTATTTTGACAGGAATTAACCGCCCTAACTATGGCTACACCTTC